The 6 T cell receptor beta chains below come from one sample, sequenced in a study of T-cell reconstitution after alpha-beta-depleted transplantation in children. Unique molecular identifiers featured in how the TCRbeta library was prepared. TCRdb passed the PCR reads through MiXCR, listing each CDR3 protein once. Of approximately 590,000 distinct CDR3 sequences detected, more than 9% appear once; the ten largest clones hold roughly 4%. The sequenced sample was PBMCs from the stem cell graft donor, obtained from the stem cell graft. Source of these receptors: a human donor who donated a stem cell graft to a child with acute myeloid leukemia.

In DNA form, the CDR3 reads TGTGCCAGCAGTGTTACCCACGGGGGCACTGAAGCTTTCTTT. Translating it yields CASSVTHGGTEAFF. The rearrangement links TRBV12-3 or TRBV12-4 to TRBJ1-1; possible D gene TRBD1, 5 bases. The CDR3 sequence is 14 residues long. Between the trimmed V and J ends, which lost 5 bases and 4 bases, there was a span of 14 bases.

This clonotype occurred many times. The genes are TRBV9 and TRBJ1-1; 7 positions agree with TRBD1. V lost 2 bases, J lost 4 bases, and 5 bases stayed unmatched. The CDR3 is 14 residues long. Germline CDR1 reads SGDLS; CDR2 reads YYNGEE. CDR3 loop: CASSVQTGVTEAFF. Here the CDR3 DNA reads TGTGCCAGCAGCGTCCAAACAGGGGTCACTGAAGCTTTCTTT.

This clonotype showed up just a few times. The rearrangement joins TRBV7-2 to TRBJ1-2; the D gene is possibly TRBD1 (5 bases). V dropped 4 bases and J dropped 9 bases, with 15 bases sitting between them. The germline gives CDR1 SGHTA, CDR2 FQGNSA. The CDR3 extends over 13 amino acids. The CDR3 nucleotides are TGTGCCAGCAGCTCTAGGGACGGGTCGCGCTACACCTTC. As protein: CASSSRDGSRYTF.

In this sample, this clonotype turned up many times. The V and J genes are TRBV20-1 and TRBJ1-1; no reliable D call. V was trimmed by 3 bases and J by 2 bases, leaving 19 bases between them. The CDR3 consists of 16 residues. Germline V lookup: CDR1 DFQATT, CDR2 SNEGSKA (reference sequence). CDR3 in amino acids: CSARRHAPNSNTEAFF. The CDR3 DNA follows: TGCAGTGCTAGGAGGCATGCCCCTAACTCTAACACTGAAGCTTTCTTT.

This clonotype has a count of ten or more. This chain links TRBV12-3 or TRBV12-4 with TRBJ2-3, with D tentatively TRBD1 (5 bases). The V gene lost 4 bases and the J gene lost 8 bases, with 10 bases spanning the gap. The CDR3 loop spans 12 amino acids. CDR3 DNA: TGTGCCAGCAGTTCCGGAAGGGGTACGCAGTATTTT. Protein sequence: CASSSGRGTQYF.

This clonotype occurred many times. The chain is built from TRBV4-3 and TRBJ2-1; TRBD2 matches 7 bases. V trimming: 1 base; J trimming: 9 bases; junction bases outside the gene matches: 6. The CDR3 is 14 residues long. Germline V gene data show CDR1 as LGHNA and CDR2 as YSLEER. This chain's CDR3 is CASSQAREKVEQFF. The CDR3 region has the DNA TGCGCCAGCAGCCAAGCGCGGGAGAAGGTTGAGCAGTTCTTC.